Presented here are 4 T cell receptor beta chains from one specimen sequenced in a study of cytomegalovirus exposure and HLA in healthy donors. Both 60 Vbeta primers and 13 Jbeta primers went into the PCR. Assay used: immunoSEQ multiplex PCR; TCRdb lists only in-frame clones, some missing. The sample includes over 150,000 clones, under 85% of them seen just once. The sequencing input was PBMCs. The receptors stem from a woman under 30 in good health and CMV-seropositive.

CDR3 nucleotides: TGTGCCAGCAGCTTCAGGACAGGAATGAACACTGAAGCTTTCTTT. It specifies CASSFRTGMNTEAFF. The chain carries TRBV7-9 and TRBJ1-1, with 7 bases matching TRBD1. V trimming: 3 bases; J trimming: 0 bases; junction bases outside the gene matches: 4. The CDR3 has 15 amino acids. Germline V gives CDR1 SEHNR, CDR2 FQNEAQ (reference sequence). Variable domain in full (rest from reference TRBV7-9 and TRBJ1-1): DTGVSQNPRHKITKRGQNVTFRCDPISEHNRLYWYRQTLGQGPEFLTYFQNEAQLEKSRLLSDRFSAERPKGSFSTLEIQRTEQGDSAMYLCASSFRTGMNTEAFFGQGTRLTVV.

This chain uses TRBV30 with TRBJ1-2; no clear D gene. The CDR3 has 14 amino acids. V lost 1 base and J lost 0, with 9 bases in between. Per germline, CDR1 GTSNPN and CDR2 SVGIG (reference sequence). The CDR3 protein is CAWSARDPNYGYTF. Written as DNA, the CDR3 is TGTGCCTGGAGTGCCCGGGATCCTAACTATGGCTACACCTTC.

This sequence joins TRBV18 and TRBJ2-5, with TRBD2 matching 7 bases. CDR3 size: 13 residues. After removal of 4 bases from V and 5 bases from J, the junction contained 4 bases not matched to a gene. Per germline, CDR1 KGHSH and CDR2 LQKENI. Here the CDR3 reads CASSRGLSETQYF. For the CDR3, the DNA is TGTGCCAGCTCACGGGGACTATCGGAGACCCAGTACTTC.

This clone was observed a handful of times. The chain has TRBV7-9 and TRBJ1-5, with 10 bases that match TRBD1. The V segment lost 2 bases and the J segment 5 bases; nucleotides outside the gene matches: 9. CDR3 length: 17 amino acids. In germline, CDR1 is SEHNR, CDR2 FQNEAQ (reference sequence). CDR3 sequence: CASSLPGQGFTDQPQHF. The CDR3 DNA follows: TGTGCCAGCAGCTTACCGGGACAGGGGTTCACGGATCAGCCCCAGCATTTT.